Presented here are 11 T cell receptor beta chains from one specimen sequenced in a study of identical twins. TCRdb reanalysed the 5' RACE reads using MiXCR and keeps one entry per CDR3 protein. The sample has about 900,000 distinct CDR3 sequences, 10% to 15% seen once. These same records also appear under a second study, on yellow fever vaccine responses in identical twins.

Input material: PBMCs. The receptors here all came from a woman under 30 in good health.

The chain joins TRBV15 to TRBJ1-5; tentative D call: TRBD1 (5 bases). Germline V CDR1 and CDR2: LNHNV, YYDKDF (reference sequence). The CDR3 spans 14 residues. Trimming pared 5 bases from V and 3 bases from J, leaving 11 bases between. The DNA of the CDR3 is TGTGCCACCAGCCTCGGGACGGTCAATCAGCCCCAGCATTTT. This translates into CATSLGTVNQPQHF. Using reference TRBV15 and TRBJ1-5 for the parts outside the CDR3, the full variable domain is DAMVIQNPRYQVTQFGKPVTLSCSQTLNHNVMYWYQQKSSQAPKLLFHYYDKDFNNEADTPDNFQSRRPNTSFCFLDIRSPGLGDTAMYLCATSLGTVNQPQHFGDGTRLSIL.

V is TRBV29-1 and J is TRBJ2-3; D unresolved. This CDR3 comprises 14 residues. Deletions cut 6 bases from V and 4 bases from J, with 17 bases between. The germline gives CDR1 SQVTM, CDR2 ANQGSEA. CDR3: CSVDTPNKADTQYF. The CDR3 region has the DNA TGCAGCGTAGACACCCCCAATAAGGCAGATACGCAGTATTTT.

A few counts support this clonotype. In DNA, the CDR3 is TGTGCCAGCAGCCGAGGACAGAGTGACTATGGCTACACCTTC. This sequence encodes CASSRGQSDYGYTF. This chain uses TRBV4-2 with TRBJ1-2; D possibly corresponds to TRBD1 (6 bases). This CDR3 has 14 residues. Germline-derived CDR1 and CDR2 are LGHNA and YNFKEQ. V was shortened by 4 bases and J by 3 bases, with 12 bases between the two germline ends.

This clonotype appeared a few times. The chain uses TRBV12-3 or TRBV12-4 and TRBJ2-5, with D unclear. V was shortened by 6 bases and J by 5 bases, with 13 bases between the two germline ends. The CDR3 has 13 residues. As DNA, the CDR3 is TGTGCCAGCAGAACTACGTCCCAGGAGACCCAGTACTTC. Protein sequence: CASRTTSQETQYF.

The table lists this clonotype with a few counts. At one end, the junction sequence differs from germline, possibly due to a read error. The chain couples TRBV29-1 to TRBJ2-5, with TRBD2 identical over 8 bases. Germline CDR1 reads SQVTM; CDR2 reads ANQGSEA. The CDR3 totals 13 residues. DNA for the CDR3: TGCAGCGTGGAAGGACTAGCCCAAGAGACCCAGTACTTC. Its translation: CSVEGLAQETQYF.

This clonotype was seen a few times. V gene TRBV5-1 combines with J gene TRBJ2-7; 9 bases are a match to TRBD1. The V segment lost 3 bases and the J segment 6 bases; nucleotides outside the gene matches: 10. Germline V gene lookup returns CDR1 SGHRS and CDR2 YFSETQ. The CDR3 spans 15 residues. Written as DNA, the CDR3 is TGCGCCAGCAGCTCGACAGGGGGAGGTCTTGTCGAGCAGTACTTC. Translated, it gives CASSSTGGGLVEQYF.

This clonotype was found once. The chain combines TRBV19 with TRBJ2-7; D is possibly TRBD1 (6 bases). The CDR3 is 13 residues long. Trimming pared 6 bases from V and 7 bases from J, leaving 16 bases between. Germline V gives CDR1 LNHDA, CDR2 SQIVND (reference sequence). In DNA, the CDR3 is TGTGCCAGTAGCGACGGACAGCTGAGGGAGCAGTACTTC. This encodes CASSDGQLREQYF.

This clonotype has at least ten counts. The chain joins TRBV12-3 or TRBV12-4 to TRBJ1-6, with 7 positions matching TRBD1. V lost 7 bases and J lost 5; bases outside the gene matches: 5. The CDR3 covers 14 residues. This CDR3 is CASTPGQHNSPLHF. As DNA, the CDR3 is TGTGCCAGCACTCCGGGACAGCATAATTCACCCCTCCACTTT.

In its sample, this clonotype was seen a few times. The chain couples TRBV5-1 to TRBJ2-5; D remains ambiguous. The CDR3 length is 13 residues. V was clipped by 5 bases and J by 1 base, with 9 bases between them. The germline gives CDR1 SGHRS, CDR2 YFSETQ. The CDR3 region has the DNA TGCGCCAGCAGAATCCTGCCCCAAGAGACCCAGTACTTC. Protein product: CASRILPQETQYF.

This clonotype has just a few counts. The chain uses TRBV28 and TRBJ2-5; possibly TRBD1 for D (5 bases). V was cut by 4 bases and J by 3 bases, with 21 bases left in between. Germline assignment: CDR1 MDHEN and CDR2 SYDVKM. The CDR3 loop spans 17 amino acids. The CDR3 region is CASSSPDRQGNEETQYF. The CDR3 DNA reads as TGTGCCAGCAGTTCACCCGACCGCCAGGGAAATGAAGAGACCCAGTACTTC.

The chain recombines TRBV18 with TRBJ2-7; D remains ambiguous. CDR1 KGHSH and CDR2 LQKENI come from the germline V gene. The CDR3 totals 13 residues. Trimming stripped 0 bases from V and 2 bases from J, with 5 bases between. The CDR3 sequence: CASSPPETYEQYV. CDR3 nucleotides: TGTGCCAGCTCACCACCGGAAACCTACGAGCAGTACGTC.